These T cell receptor beta chains were read from a single sample in a study of T cells in localized non-small cell lung cancer. Sequenced by immunoSEQ multiplex PCR; TCRdb stores in-frame clones only, minus some. This repertoire shows more than 30,000 clones, around 73% found once; its top ten account for about two fifths. This specimen was peripheral blood, taken before any cancer treatment. These TCRs come from a male donor aged 60 or over with stage II squamous cell lung carcinoma. The CDR3 runs from the conserved cysteine through the conserved F or W. D genes are given only for firm matches. Clone size is stated in some rows and not others, as once, few, many or a class when expanded.

TRBV14	NA	NA	TRBJ2-7	CASSSRHLYEQYF	TGTGCCAGCAGTTCCCGACACCTCTACGAGCAGTACTTC
TRBV6-5	few	NA	TRBJ2-2	CASAALSTGELFF	TGTGCCAGCGCCGCCTTGAGCACCGGGGAGCTGTTTTTT
TRBV18	NA	TRBD1	TRBJ1-4	CASSRQGTNEKLFF	TGTGCCAGCTCAAGACAGGGAACTAATGAAAAACTGTTTTTT
TRBV25-1	NA	TRBD1	TRBJ1-1	CASSGWTGMNTEAFF	TGTGCCAGCAGTGGGTGGACAGGTATGAACACTGAAGCTTTCTTT
TRBV6-5	NA	NA	TRBJ2-7	CASSVDNFRGEQYF	TGTGCCAGCAGTGTCGACAACTTCAGGGGCGAGCAGTACTTC
TRBV27	NA	TRBD1	TRBJ1-2	CASSLSGTDYGYTF	TGTGCCAGCAGTTTATCTGGGACAGACTATGGCTACACCTTC
TRBV28	NA	TRBD1	TRBJ1-2	CASSSADRDSRFGYTF	TGTGCCAGCAGTTCAGCAGATCGGGACAGCCGGTTTGGCTACACCTTC
TRBV5-1	NA	NA	TRBJ2-3	CASSLQDTQYF	TGCGCCAGCAGCTTGCAGGATACGCAGTATTTT
TRBV10-3	few	NA	TRBJ1-5	CAISDEASPQHF	TGTGCCATCAGTGATGAGGCCTCGCCCCAGCATTTT
TRBV11-3	NA	NA	TRBJ1-2	CASSLANLRTGNYGYTF	TGTGCCAGCAGCTTAGCCAACTTAAGGACGGGGAACTATGGCTACACCTTC